A selection of T cell receptor beta chains follows, all from one sample in a study of cytomegalovirus exposure and HLA in healthy donors. The protocol was immunoSEQ multiplex PCR, while the TCRdb copy is restricted to in-frame clones and leaves out a portion. Here the sample spans approximately 190,000 clones, 70% to 85% being singletons. The specimen sequenced was PBMCs. These receptors were taken from a man aged 40-50 years in good health and CMV-seropositive. CDR3s include the opening cysteine and the closing phenylalanine or tryptophan. D genes are given only for firm matches. Part of the rows lack a size; the others show once, few, many or a class for expanded clones.

>TRBV10-2|TRBJ1-1|TRBD1|NA
CASSGQGATEAFF
TGCGCCAGCAGTGGACAGGGGGCCACTGAAGCTTTCTTT
>TRBV15|TRBJ2-3|NA|NA
CATSRDRGLDTQYF
TGTGCCACCAGCAGAGATCGAGGGCTGGATACGCAGTATTTT
>TRBV15|TRBJ2-2|NA|NA
CATSREEGGRLFF
TGTGCCACCAGCAGAGAGGAGGGGGGGCGGCTGTTTTTT
>TRBV27|TRBJ1-5|NA|NA
CASSYNGGNQPQHF
TGTGCCAGCAGTTACAACGGGGGGAATCAGCCCCAGCATTTT
>TRBV5-8|TRBJ1-2|TRBD1|NA
CASSPPKYTGGNYGYTF
TGTGCCAGCAGCCCCCCCAAGTACACAGGGGGAAACTATGGCTACACCTTC
>TRBV6-1|TRBJ1-5|NA|NA
CASSEASPANQPQHF
TGTGCCAGCAGTGAAGCTTCCCCAGCGAATCAGCCCCAGCATTTT
>TRBV2|TRBJ2-7|TRBD2|NA
CASTSGGEPYEQYF
TGTGCCAGCACTAGCGGGGGGGAACCCTACGAGCAGTACTTC
>TRBV5-6|TRBJ1-2|TRBD1|NA
CASSLFRGLLDGYTF
TGTGCCAGCAGCCTCTTCAGGGGGCTCCTGGATGGCTACACCTTC
>TRBV25-1|TRBJ1-2|TRBD1|few
CASSPGGRVGYTF
TGTGCCAGCAGTCCAGGGGGCCGGGTTGGCTACACCTTC
>TRBV7-8|TRBJ2-7|NA|NA
CASTDGGLAETYEQYF
TGTGCCAGCACCGACGGGGGGCTAGCGGAGACCTACGAGCAGTACTTC
>TRBV18|TRBJ2-7|NA|NA
CASSPGGPYEQYF
TGTGCCAGCTCACCCGGCGGGCCCTACGAGCAGTACTTC
>TRBV11-2|TRBJ2-1|NA|NA
CASSLRGGGRGANEQFF
TGTGCCAGCAGCTTGAGGGGGGGAGGGAGGGGTGCCAATGAGCAGTTCTTC
>TRBV21-1|TRBJ1-2|NA|NA
CASNTDRGEGYTF
TGTGCCAGCAACACGGACAGGGGGGAAGGCTACACCTTC
>TRBV29-1|TRBJ2-1|NA|few
CSVEGASASYNEQFF
TGCAGCGTCGAAGGGGCTAGCGCAAGTTACAATGAGCAGTTCTTC
>TRBV5-1|TRBJ2-5|NA|NA
CASSLAGENQETQYF
TGCGCCAGCAGCTTAGCGGGCGAGAACCAAGAGACCCAGTACTTC
>TRBV5-4|TRBJ1-2|NA|NA
CASSLGLSNYGYTF
TGTGCCAGCAGCTTGGGTCTCAGTAACTATGGCTACACCTTC
>TRBV5-5|TRBJ2-7|NA|once
CASSSAWSMTVSYEQYF
TGTGCCAGCAGCTCGGCCTGGTCCATGACAGTGTCCTACGAGCAGTACTTC
>TRBV6-5|TRBJ2-7|TRBD2|NA
CASSKSTSGRYEQYF
TGTGCCAGCAGTAAATCGACTAGCGGGAGGTACGAGCAGTACTTC